This TCR beta chain was obtained from a study of siplizumab effects on memory and regulatory T cells. Looked up from germline, CDR1 is MGHRA and CDR2 is YSYEKL. V gave up 8 bases and J gave up 6 bases; unmatched junction bases: 6. The CDR3 runs 14 residues. With regard to this clone: Its target is unknown.

Study-level findings and limits: Tregs that proliferated in siplizumab cultures did not have their suppressive function confirmed. Of the proliferating CD4+ or CD8+ clones, roughly 80-97% lacked a naive or memory phenotype that could be assigned.

Sequencing used immunoSEQ multiplex PCR; TCRdb keeps in-frame clones, though not all of them. The table shows about 48,000 clones, with roughly 87% occurring only once. The specimen sequenced was naive CD8+ T cells sorted from blood. This clonotype was sampled from a human donor in good health. The chain couples TRBV4-1 to TRBJ2-7, with 14 positions matching TRBD2. In DNA, the CDR3 is TGCGCCAGCGGGACTAGCGGGAGTCATCCCGAGCAGTACTTC. As protein: CASGTSGSHPEQYF.